This T cell receptor beta chain is drawn from a study of post-analysis software for immune sequencing data (dated by TCRdb to between 2015 and 2016). Turning to the overall study: Relapsing-remitting, secondary progressive and progressive-relapsing multiple sclerosis were recorded as disease courses, and subtype annotation was lacking for some patients. The patient repertoires were compared against about 10 previously published healthy control repertoires obtained from donors aged roughly 6 to 28 years. A subset of samples was prepared in parallel using single-end sample barcoding, then pooled and co-amplified after Illumina adapter ligation. What the authors observed across the whole study: Multiple sclerosis patients had significantly lower normalized Chao1 diversity than controls, a result that suggests substantial peripheral T-cell clonal expansion. About five TRBV segments, including TRBV5-6, TRBV5-1 and TRBV20-1, were significantly more frequent in patients than controls. The control group was slightly older than the multiple sclerosis patient group. Direct clustering with F measure showed strong co-clustering of samples prepared in the same batch, prompting a batch-effect correction.

The method was PCR. Reads for this sample came from an Illumina HiSeq 2500. To reduce PCR and sequencing biases, unique molecular identifiers were built into the TCR beta cDNA libraries. Per 1 to 10 million input T cells, roughly 500,000 cDNA molecules were obtained, such that each molecule approximated one T cell. The patient libraries were prepared and sequenced with the same protocol used for the earlier healthy control dataset. Samples belonging to the same batch were prepared together, multiplexed and sequenced on a shared HiSeq lane. From the authors' description of their analysis: Raw barcoded reads were processed with MIGEC, and single-read molecular identifier groups were discarded before consensus assembly and CDR3 extraction. VDJtools was used for post-analysis of the clonotype tables, and diversity was normalized by down-sampling every dataset to the size of the smallest sample. In repertoire overlap clustering, CDR3 amino acid sequences, but not nucleotide sequences, were matched to correct batch-related cross-sample contamination. The raw public data were reprocessed by TCRdb itself: fastp quality trimming at Q25, MiXCR clonotype calling, in-frame beta chains only. A single entry per CDR3 protein holds the most common genes and DNA from its merged rows. The V and J calls come from TCRdb's annotation, not from the publication. The sample yields 700,000 to 800,000 distinct CDR3 sequences; roughly 29% were counted once. The ten largest account for about 0.5% of the sample.

TCR beta repertoires were profiled from peripheral blood of about a dozen young patients with multiple sclerosis to demonstrate the VDJtools post-analysis software. Multiple sclerosis patients were children and adolescents aged roughly 6 to 15 years. The CDR3, cysteine through phenylalanine, is 16 amino acids long. The entry retains the CDR3 DNA only, 48 bases that are in frame from base 1. V lost 5 bases and J lost 0 bases; the stretch between them is 14 bases long. This clonotype occurred a few times. The antigen it recognizes is unknown. There are no base qualities to consult, and no much larger clone falls within one base.

Sequencing was performed on blood. The chain employs TRBV12-3 or TRBV12-4 and TRBJ2-1, with no D gene named confidently. The source of this sequence is a girl between 5 and 17 years old with multiple sclerosis. The base sequence is TGTGCCAGCAGTCCCCGCCTCCAAGGCTCCTACAATGAGCAGTTCTTC. It translates as CASSPRLQGSYNEQFF.